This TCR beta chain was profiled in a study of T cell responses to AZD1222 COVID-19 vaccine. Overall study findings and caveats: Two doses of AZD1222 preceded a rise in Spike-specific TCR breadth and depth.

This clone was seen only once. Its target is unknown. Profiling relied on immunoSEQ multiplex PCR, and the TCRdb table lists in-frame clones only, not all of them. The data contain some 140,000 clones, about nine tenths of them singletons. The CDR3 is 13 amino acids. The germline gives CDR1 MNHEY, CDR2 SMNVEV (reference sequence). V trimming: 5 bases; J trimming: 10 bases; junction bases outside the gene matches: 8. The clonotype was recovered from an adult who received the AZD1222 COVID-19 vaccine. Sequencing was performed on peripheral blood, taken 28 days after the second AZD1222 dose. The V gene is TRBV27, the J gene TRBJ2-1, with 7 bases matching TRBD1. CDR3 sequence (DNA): TGTGCCAGCAGTCCGATCTACAGGGGAGAGCAGTTCTTC. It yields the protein CASSPIYRGEQFF.